These 13 T cell receptor beta chains originate from one sample sequenced in a study of T cell responses to AZD1222 COVID-19 vaccine. Profiled with immunoSEQ multiplex PCR; TCRdb holds only in-frame clones, not every one. The sample lists 150,000 to 200,000 clones, 88% occurring once. The specimen was peripheral blood, collected on day 0 of AZD1222 vaccination. Receptor source: an adult in good health.

The chain has TRBV7-2 and TRBJ2-7, with D unresolved. V gave up 5 bases and J gave up 3 bases, with 11 bases separating them. CDR1 SGHTA and CDR2 FQGNSA come from the germline V gene. The CDR3 is 13 amino acids. The CDR3 nucleotides read TGTGCCAGCAGCACTGGCAGCCGCTACGAGCAGTACTTC. Translated, it gives CASSTGSRYEQYF.

The rearrangement joins TRBV6-5 to TRBJ2-2; maybe TRBD2 (6 bases). CDR3 length equals 13 residues. V lost 6 bases and J lost 6, with 11 bases in between. Germline CDR1 reads MNHEY; CDR2 reads SVGAGI. The CDR3 DNA reads TGTGCCAGCAGACTGGGACTTGCCGGGGAGCTGTTTTTT. This translates into CASRLGLAGELFF.

The chain links TRBV28 to TRBJ1-6; 9 bases are shared with TRBD1. The CDR3 totals 16 residues. V shed 5 bases and J 8 bases; nucleotides not matched to a gene: 10. Germline V CDR1 and CDR2: MDHEN, SYDVKM. Here the CDR3 DNA reads TGTGCCAGCAGTCAAGGGACAGGGCCGCGATATTCACCCCTCCACTTT. It specifies CASSQGTGPRYSPLHF.

The rearrangement links TRBV4-3 to TRBJ1-1; 10 positions agree with TRBD1. V was pared by 4 bases and J by 2 bases, with 10 bases of the junction left unmatched. CDR1 is LGHNA, CDR2 YSLEER, per germline. This CDR3 has 17 amino acids. CDR3 bases: TGCGCCAGCAGCCTGGCCGGGACAGGGGCTGGAAACACTGAAGCTTTCTTT. It translates to CASSLAGTGAGNTEAFF.

This clone has a single count. The chain employs TRBV9 and TRBJ1-4, with a tentative D call TRBD1 (5 bases). V gave up 3 bases and J gave up 0 bases, with 12 bases separating them. Germline values: CDR1 SGDLS, CDR2 YYNGEE. The CDR3 contains 16 residues. In nucleotides, the CDR3 is TGTGCCAGCAGCGCCCTGGGGCGCGCAACTAATGAAAAACTGTTTTTT. Translating gives CASSALGRATNEKLFF.

This clone has only one observation. This sequence joins TRBV18 and TRBJ2-7, with D possibly matching TRBD1 (5 bases). The CDR3 sequence is 15 residues long. V gave up 4 bases and J gave up 0 bases, with 13 bases separating them. The germline gives CDR1 KGHSH, CDR2 LQKENI. The CDR3 loop is CASSLLDTPSYEQYF. The CDR3 DNA follows: TGTGCCAGCTCACTCCTGGACACTCCCTCCTACGAGCAGTACTTC.

The CDR3 protein is CASSPAPSGNTIYF. Written as DNA, the CDR3 is TGTGCCAGCAGCCCCGCTCCCTCCGGAAACACCATATATTTT. This sequence joins TRBV7-8 and TRBJ1-3; D remains ambiguous. Trimming shortened V by 5 bases and J by 4 bases, and 12 bases separated the two germline ends. Germline V CDR1 and CDR2: SGHVS, FQNEAQ. The CDR3 has 14 amino acids.

The gene calls are TRBV7-2 and TRBJ1-2; 8 positions match TRBD1. CDR1 is SGHTA and CDR2 is FQGNSA in the germline V gene. The CDR3 is 14 residues long. The ends lost 5 bases at V and 2 bases at J; junction bases unmatched: 4. The CDR3 sequence: CASSTTGANYGYTF. The CDR3 nucleotides read TGTGCCAGCAGCACGACAGGGGCGAACTATGGCTACACCTTC.

The chain carries TRBV9 and TRBJ2-1; D gene unclear. The CDR3 totals 15 residues. V lost 1 base and J 9 bases, leaving 17 bases between the germline ends. CDR1 and CDR2 (germline): SGDLS, YYNGEE. This CDR3 reads CASSVSYGSLVEQFF. CDR3 bases: TGTGCCAGCAGCGTAAGTTATGGTTCTCTGGTTGAGCAGTTCTTC.

The J gene is TRBJ1-2, the V gene TRBV5-1, with D perhaps TRBD1 (5 bases). The CDR3 has 15 amino acids. With 0 bases removed from V and 5 bases from J, the gap between germline ends came to 14 bases. Germline CDR1 reads SGHRS; CDR2 reads YFSETQ. The CDR3 sequence: CASSLGPDGGYGYTF. The CDR3 coding sequence is TGCGCCAGCAGCTTGGGACCTGATGGGGGGTATGGCTACACCTTC.

This sequence joins TRBV19 and TRBJ1-5; 12 bases line up with TRBD1. After removal of 0 bases from V and 4 bases from J, the junction contained 7 bases not matched to a gene. Germline loops: CDR1 LNHDA, CDR2 SQIVND (reference sequence). This CDR3 region has 18 residues. This CDR3 is CASSIDLPGQGANQPQHF. The CDR3 DNA reads as TGTGCCAGTAGTATAGATCTACCGGGACAGGGGGCGAATCAGCCCCAGCATTTT. Full variable domain (remainder filled in from reference TRBV19 and TRBJ1-5): DGGITQSPKYLFRKEGQNVTLSCEQNLNHDAMYWYRQDPGQGLRLIYYSQIVNDFQKGDIAEGYSVSREKKESFPLTVTSAQKNPTAFYLCASSIDLPGQGANQPQHFGDGTRLSIL.

CDR3 DNA: TGTGCCAGCAGCCAAGAAGGACAGGGGGACTCACCCCTCCACTTT. The encoded protein is CASSQEGQGDSPLHF. The chain is built from TRBV4-2 and TRBJ1-6; 10 bases are shared with TRBD1. The CDR3 is 15 amino acids. Trimming cost V 0 bases and J 10 bases; bases outside gene matches: 3. The germline gives CDR1 LGHNA, CDR2 YNFKEQ.

The CDR3 is CASSLLAGGANEQFF. DNA of the CDR3: TGCGCCAGCAGCTTGCTAGCGGGGGGTGCCAATGAGCAGTTCTTC. The V gene is TRBV5-1, the J gene TRBJ2-1; 11 bases agree with TRBD2. The CDR3 loop spans 15 amino acids. With 1 base clipped from V and 6 bases from J, the junction kept 3 bases outside the gene matches. The germline gives CDR1 SGHRS, CDR2 YFSETQ. The whole variable domain, filled in from reference TRBV5-1 and TRBJ2-1, reads KAGVTQTPRYLIKTRGQQVTLSCSPISGHRSVSWYQQTPGQGLQFLFEYFSETQRNKGNFPGRFSGRQFSNSRSEMNVSTLELGDSALYLCASSLLAGGANEQFFGPGTRLTVL.